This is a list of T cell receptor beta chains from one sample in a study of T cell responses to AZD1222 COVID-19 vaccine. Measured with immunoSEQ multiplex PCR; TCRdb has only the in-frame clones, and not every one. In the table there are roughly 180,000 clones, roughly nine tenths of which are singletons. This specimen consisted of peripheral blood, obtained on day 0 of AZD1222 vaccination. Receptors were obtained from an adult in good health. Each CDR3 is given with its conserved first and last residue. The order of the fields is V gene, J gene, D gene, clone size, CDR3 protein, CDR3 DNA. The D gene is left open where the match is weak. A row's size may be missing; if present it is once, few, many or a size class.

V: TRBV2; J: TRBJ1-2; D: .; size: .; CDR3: CASSESAGINGYTF; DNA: TGTGCCAGCAGTGAATCAGCCGGAATCAATGGCTACACCTTC
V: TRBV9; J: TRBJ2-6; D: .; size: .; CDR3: CASSVELVVSGANVLTF; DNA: TGTGCCAGCAGCGTGGAACTTGTTGTTTCTGGGGCCAACGTCCTGACTTTC
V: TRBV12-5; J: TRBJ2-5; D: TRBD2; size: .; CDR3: CASARTGTSGEVQETQYF; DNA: TGTGCTAGTGCCCGAACCGGGACTAGCGGGGAGGTCCAAGAGACCCAGTACTTC
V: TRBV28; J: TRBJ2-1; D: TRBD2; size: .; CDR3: CASSRSGLGFEQFF; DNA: TGTGCCAGCAGTCGATCGGGACTAGGATTTGAGCAGTTCTTC
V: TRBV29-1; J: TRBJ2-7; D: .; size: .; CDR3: CSVELGSKGSYEQYF; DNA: TGCAGCGTTGAATTAGGATCAAAAGGGTCGTACGAGCAGTACTTC
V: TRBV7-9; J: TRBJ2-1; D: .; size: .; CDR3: CASTGTNSYNEQFF; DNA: TGTGCCAGCACGGGGACAAACTCCTACAATGAGCAGTTCTTC
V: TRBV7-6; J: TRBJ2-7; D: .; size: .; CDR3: CASSLDPGAGLSYEQYF; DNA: TGTGCCAGCAGCTTAGACCCTGGGGCGGGCCTCTCCTACGAGCAGTACTTC
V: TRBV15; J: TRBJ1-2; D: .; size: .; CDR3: CATSRGDYRGPGGYTF; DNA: TGTGCCACCAGCAGAGGAGATTATCGGGGGCCGGGCGGCTACACCTTC
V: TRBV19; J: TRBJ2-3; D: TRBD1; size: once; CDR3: CASSGQGLTTDTQYF; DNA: TGTGCCAGTAGTGGACAGGGGCTAACCACAGATACGCAGTATTTT
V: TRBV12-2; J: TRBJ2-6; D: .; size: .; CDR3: CASRLSWDRETGANVLTF; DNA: TGTGCAAGTCGCTTATCATGGGACAGGGAGACTGGGGCCAACGTCCTGACTTTC
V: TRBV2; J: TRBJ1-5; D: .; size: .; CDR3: CASSDDTGGDQPQHF; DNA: TGTGCCAGCAGCGATGACACGGGGGGCGATCAGCCCCAGCATTTT
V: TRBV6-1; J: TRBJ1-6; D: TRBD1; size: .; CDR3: CASSEAPGQGNSPLHF; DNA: TGTGCCAGCAGTGAAGCGCCGGGACAGGGTAATTCACCCCTCCACTTT
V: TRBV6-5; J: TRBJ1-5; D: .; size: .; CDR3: CASSYSSDGSNQPQHF; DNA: TGTGCCAGCAGTTACTCTTCGGACGGTAGCAATCAGCCCCAGCATTTT
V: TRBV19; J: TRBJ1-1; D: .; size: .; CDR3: CASSIAAGMNTEAFF; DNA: TGTGCCAGTAGTATAGCCGCGGGAATGAACACTGAAGCTTTCTTT
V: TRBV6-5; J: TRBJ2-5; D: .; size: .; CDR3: CASTRPGPGETQYF; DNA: TGTGCCAGCACCCGTCCGGGACCGGGAGAGACCCAGTACTTC
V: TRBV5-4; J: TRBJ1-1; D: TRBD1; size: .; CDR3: CASSADRVNTEAFF; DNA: TGTGCCAGCAGCGCTGACAGGGTAAACACTGAAGCTTTCTTT
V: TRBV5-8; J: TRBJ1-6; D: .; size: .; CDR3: CASRVLNSPLHF; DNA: TGTGCCAGCCGAGTCCTCAATTCACCCCTCCACTTT
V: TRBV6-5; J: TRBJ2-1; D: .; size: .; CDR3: CASSYSVGGNEQFF; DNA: TGTGCCAGCAGTTACTCAGTCGGGGGCAATGAGCAGTTCTTC
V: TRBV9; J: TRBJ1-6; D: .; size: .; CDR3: CASSLRTGNNSPLHF; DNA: TGTGCCAGCAGCCTCCGTACAGGGAATAATTCACCCCTCCACTTT
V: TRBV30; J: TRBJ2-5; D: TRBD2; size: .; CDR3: CAFSGGPQETQYF; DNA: TGTGCCTTTAGCGGGGGGCCCCAAGAGACCCAGTACTTC
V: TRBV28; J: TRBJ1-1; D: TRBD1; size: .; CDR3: CASSFDLRGLIAFF; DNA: TGTGCCAGCAGTTTTGATCTCAGGGGGCTGATAGCTTTCTTT
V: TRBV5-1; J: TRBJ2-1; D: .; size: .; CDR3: CASSINSGNEQFF; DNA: TGCGCCAGCAGTATAAATAGCGGCAATGAGCAGTTCTTC
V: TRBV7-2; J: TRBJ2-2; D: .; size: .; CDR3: CASSPRQETVGELFF; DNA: TGTGCCAGCAGCCCACGACAGGAAACTGTCGGGGAGCTGTTTTTT
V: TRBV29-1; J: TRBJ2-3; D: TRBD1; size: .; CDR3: CSGRDRGTDTQYF; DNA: TGCAGCGGCCGGGACAGGGGAACAGATACGCAGTATTTT
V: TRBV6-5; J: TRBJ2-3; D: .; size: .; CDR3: CASSHGPESTDTQYF; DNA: TGTGCCAGCAGTCACGGGCCGGAGAGCACAGATACGCAGTATTTT
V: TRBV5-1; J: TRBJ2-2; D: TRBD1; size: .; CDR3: CASSTGQGPATGELFF; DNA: TGCGCCAGCAGCACCGGACAGGGTCCGGCCACCGGGGAGCTGTTTTTT
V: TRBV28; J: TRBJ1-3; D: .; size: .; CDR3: CASSFAVRLSGNTIYF; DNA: TGTGCCAGCAGTTTTGCCGTACGCCTCTCTGGAAACACCATATATTTT
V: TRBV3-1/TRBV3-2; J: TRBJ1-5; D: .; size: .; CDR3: CASSPPYKNGNQPQHF; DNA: TGTGCCAGCAGCCCCCCTTATAAGAATGGCAATCAGCCCCAGCATTTT
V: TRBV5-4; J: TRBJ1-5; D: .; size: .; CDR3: CASSLNGFDQPQHF; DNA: TGTGCCAGCAGCTTAAACGGGTTCGATCAGCCCCAGCATTTT
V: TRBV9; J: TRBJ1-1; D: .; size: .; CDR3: CASSLRMNTEAFF; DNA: TGTGCCAGCAGCCTCAGAATGAACACTGAAGCTTTCTTT
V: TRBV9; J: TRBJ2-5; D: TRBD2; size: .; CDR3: CASSVAGGVQETQYF; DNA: TGTGCCAGCAGCGTAGCCGGGGGGGTCCAAGAGACCCAGTACTTC
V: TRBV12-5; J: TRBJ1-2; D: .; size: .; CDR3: CASGLYPSRAASNYGYTF; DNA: TGTGCTAGTGGTTTGTACCCGAGTCGGGCAGCTTCTAACTATGGCTACACCTTC
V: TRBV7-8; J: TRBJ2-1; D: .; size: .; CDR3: CASTSAGPQGEYAPTFF; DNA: TGTGCCAGCACTAGCGCAGGCCCACAGGGCGAGTACGCCCCGACCTTCTTC